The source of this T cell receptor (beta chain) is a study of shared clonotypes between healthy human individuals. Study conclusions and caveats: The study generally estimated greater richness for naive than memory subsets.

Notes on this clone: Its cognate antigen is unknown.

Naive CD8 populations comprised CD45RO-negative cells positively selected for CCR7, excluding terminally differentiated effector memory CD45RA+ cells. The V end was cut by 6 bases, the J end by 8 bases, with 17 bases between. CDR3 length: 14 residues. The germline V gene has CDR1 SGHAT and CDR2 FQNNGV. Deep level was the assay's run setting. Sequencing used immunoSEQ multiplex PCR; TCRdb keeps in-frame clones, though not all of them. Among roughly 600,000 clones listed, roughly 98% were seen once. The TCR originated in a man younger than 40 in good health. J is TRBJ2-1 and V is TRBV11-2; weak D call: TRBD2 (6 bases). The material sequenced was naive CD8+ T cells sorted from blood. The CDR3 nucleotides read TGTGCCAGCAGACCTCAATCACTAGCCCATGAGCAGTTCTTC. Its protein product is CASRPQSLAHEQFF.